Below, 23 T cell receptor beta chains from the same sample are listed, as sequenced in a study of cytomegalovirus exposure and HLA in healthy donors. PCR used 60 Vbeta primers and 13 Jbeta primers. Method: immunoSEQ multiplex PCR; TCRdb's copy keeps in-frame clones and lacks some. This sample yields approximately 100,000 clones, of which 75% to 90% are seen a single time; about 3.9% belongs to the top ten. The sequenced material came from PBMCs. The source of these receptors is a man aged 25-40 years in good health and CMV-seronegative.

The rearrangement uses TRBV6-5 and TRBJ2-3; 7 bases are a match to TRBD1. This CDR3 region has 16 residues. CDR1 and CDR2 (germline): MNHEY, SVGAGI. V dropped 3 bases and J dropped 7; count of bases not matched to a gene: 13. The CDR3 loop is CASSYVPGQLPYTQYF. CDR3 DNA sequence: TGTGCCAGCAGTTATGTTCCGGGACAGCTACCCTATACGCAGTATTTT.

The V call is TRBV10-3, the J call TRBJ1-3, with D possibly being TRBD1 (5 bases). This CDR3 is built from 14 residues. V gave up 6 bases and J gave up 4 bases, with 13 bases separating them. Germline CDR1 and CDR2: ENHRY and SYGVKD. The CDR3 sequence is CAIRERSGGNTIYF. The CDR3 DNA is TGTGCCATCAGGGAGAGGTCAGGGGGAAACACCATATATTTT.

This sequence joins TRBV5-4 and TRBJ2-7, with a weak D call TRBD2 (5 bases). The CDR3 runs 12 residues. Germline values: CDR1 SGHNT, CDR2 YYREEE (reference sequence). V was pared by 8 bases and J by 3 bases, with 12 bases between. Here the CDR3 DNA reads TGTGCCAGTTCCCGGGATTTCTACGAGCAGTACTTC. Amino acids: CASSRDFYEQYF.

The chain is built from TRBV7-3 and TRBJ2-2; no clear D gene. CDR3 length equals 13 residues. CDR1 and CDR2 from the germline V gene are SGHTA and FQGTGA. V was pared by 6 bases and J by 0 bases, with 5 bases between. CDR3 residues: CASRFTNTGELFF. In nucleotides, the CDR3 is TGTGCCAGCAGGTTCACGAACACCGGGGAGCTGTTTTTT. The entire variable domain, with the rest obtained from reference TRBV7-3 and TRBJ2-2, is as follows: GAGVSQTPSNKVTEKGKYVELRCDPISGHTALYWYRQSLGQGPEFLIYFQGTGAADDSGLPNDRFFAVRPEGSVSTLKIQRTERGDSAVYLCASRFTNTGELFFGEGSRLTVL.

The genes are TRBV7-9 and TRBJ2-1; D ambiguous. Trimming stripped 0 bases from V and 2 bases from J, with 11 bases between. CDR1 is SEHNR, CDR2 FQNEAQ, per germline (reference sequence). The CDR3 loop spans 16 amino acids. For the CDR3, the DNA is TGTGCCAGCAGCTTAGCGGGCACCCTTACCTACAATGAGCAGTTCTTC. Its protein is CASSLAGTLTYNEQFF.

V gene TRBV30 combines with J gene TRBJ1-1, with D possibly being TRBD1 (5 bases). The CDR3 has 15 amino acids. Trimming stripped 3 bases from V and 10 bases from J, with 24 bases between. CDR1 is GTSNPN, CDR2 SVGIG, per germline (reference sequence). CDR3 in amino acids: CAWSPSNPGGMGAFF. Written as DNA, the CDR3 is TGTGCCTGGAGCCCATCAAACCCCGGGGGAATGGGAGCTTTCTTT.

V and J are TRBV15 and TRBJ2-1; the D gene is possibly TRBD2 (6 bases). Germline V CDR1 and CDR2: LNHNV, YYDKDF (reference sequence). The CDR3 contains 16 residues. Trimming shortened V by 0 bases and J by 0 bases, and 9 bases separated the two germline ends. CDR3: CATSRDVSGSYNEQFF. DNA of the CDR3: TGTGCCACCAGCAGAGACGTTAGCGGCTCCTACAATGAGCAGTTCTTC.

V is TRBV4-1 and J is TRBJ2-7; maybe TRBD2 (5 bases). Germline V gene lookup returns CDR1 MGHRA and CDR2 YSYEKL. V lost 4 bases, J lost 6 bases, and 19 bases lay in between. CDR3 length: 15 amino acids. The CDR3 loop is CASSPTGPGGLEQYF. The DNA of the CDR3 is TGCGCCAGCAGCCCGACTGGGCCGGGTGGACTCGAGCAGTACTTC.

The chain combines TRBV18 with TRBJ2-3; D perhaps matches TRBD2 (6 bases). This CDR3 is 14 amino acids long. Looked up from germline, CDR1 is KGHSH and CDR2 is LQKENI. V was pared by 6 bases and J by 0 bases, with 10 bases between. The CDR3 here is CASSPTRSTDTQYF. The CDR3 region has the DNA TGTGCCAGCTCTCCGACTAGGAGCACAGATACGCAGTATTTT.

V gene TRBV7-3 combines with J gene TRBJ2-2; D is possibly TRBD1 (6 bases). The V end was cut by 3 bases, the J end by 2 bases, with 7 bases between. The germline CDR1 and CDR2 sequences are SGHTA and FQGTGA. The CDR3 covers 14 residues. Written as DNA, the CDR3 is TGTGCCAGCAGCTTCGGGACAAACACCGGGGAGCTGTTTTTT. Its translation is CASSFGTNTGELFF.

V gene TRBV28 combines with J gene TRBJ2-7; D may be TRBD2 (6 bases). Germline V gene sequence: CDR1 MDHEN, CDR2 SYDVKM. V was cut by 5 bases and J by 8 bases, with 16 bases left in between. CDR3 length equals 13 residues. The CDR3 DNA is TGTGCCAGCAGTCCCTGGGAGGAGGGTAAGCAGTACTTC. It is translated as CASSPWEEGKQYF.

The table lists this clone with a few counts. This rearrangement joins TRBV6-1 to TRBJ2-1; tentatively, D is TRBD2 (6 bases). CDR1 MNHNS and CDR2 SASEGT come from the germline V gene. V was clipped by 6 bases and J by 8 bases, with 14 bases between them. The CDR3 extends over 13 amino acids. The CDR3 region has the DNA TGTGCCAGCAGCGGACTATCGCCCGATGAGCAGTTCTTC. As protein: CASSGLSPDEQFF.

This CDR3 is CASSLREGISGNTIYF. For the CDR3, the DNA is TGTGCCAGCAGCTTAAGGGAGGGGATCTCTGGAAACACCATATATTTT. This rearrangement joins TRBV5-6 to TRBJ1-3; D perhaps matches TRBD1 (5 bases). Germline assignment: CDR1 SGHDT and CDR2 YYEEEE. This CDR3 spans 16 amino acids. The V gene lost 2 bases and the J gene lost 0 bases, with 12 bases spanning the gap.

This chain connects TRBV5-4 to TRBJ1-2; 8 bases are a match to TRBD1. After removal of 0 bases from V and 1 base from J, the junction contained 2 bases not matched to a gene. Germline V gives CDR1 SGHNT, CDR2 YYREEE (reference sequence). This CDR3 is 15 amino acids long. CDR3 sequence (DNA): TGTGCCAGCAGCTTGGGGACAGGGAATAACTATGGCTACACCTTC. Protein product: CASSLGTGNNYGYTF.

The J gene is TRBJ1-1, the V gene TRBV10-3, with D hard to call. Trimming took off 0 bases at V and 0 bases at J, with 14 bases between the two ends. Germline assignment: CDR1 ENHRY and CDR2 SYGVKD. This CDR3 is 17 amino acids long. In DNA form, the CDR3 reads TGTGCCATCAGTGAGTCTACCGGGAGCTTTATGAACACTGAAGCTTTCTTT. It specifies CAISESTGSFMNTEAFF.

This rearrangement joins TRBV5-1 to TRBJ2-1; weak D call: TRBD2 (6 bases). CDR1 is SGHRS and CDR2 is YFSETQ in the germline V gene. This CDR3 comprises 12 residues. Between the trimmed V and J ends, which lost 4 bases and 10 bases, there was a span of 12 bases. The CDR3 protein is CASSAESGEQFF. The CDR3 nucleotides read TGCGCCAGCAGCGCAGAAAGCGGGGAGCAGTTCTTC.

The V and J genes are TRBV7-9 and TRBJ1-4; no clear D gene. Germline lookup yields CDR1 SEHNR and CDR2 FQNEAQ (reference sequence). CDR3 length: 17 amino acids. V lost 0 bases and J 4 bases, leaving 15 bases between the germline ends. The CDR3 reads CASSLARTIDLNEKLFF. In DNA form, the CDR3 reads TGTGCCAGCAGCTTAGCCAGGACTATCGACCTTAATGAAAAACTGTTTTTT. The full variable domain, rest sourced from reference TRBV7-9 and TRBJ1-4, is DTGVSQNPRHKITKRGQNVTFRCDPISEHNRLYWYRQTLGQGPEFLTYFQNEAQLEKSRLLSDRFSAERPKGSFSTLEIQRTEQGDSAMYLCASSLARTIDLNEKLFFGSGTQLSVL.

V and J are TRBV27 and TRBJ1-6; possible D gene TRBD1, 5 bases. V was shortened by 3 bases and J by 10 bases, with 16 bases between the two germline ends. Germline V CDR1 and CDR2: MNHEY, SMNVEV (reference sequence). This CDR3 is built from 15 residues. Written as DNA, the CDR3 is TGTGCCAGCAGTTTTGGGGCCCTTGTTTCCTCACCCCTCCACTTT. Encoded protein: CASSFGALVSSPLHF.

This chain joins TRBV19 and TRBJ2-2; 8 nucleotides align to TRBD1. CDR3 length: 16 amino acids. J lost 4 bases, V lost 7 bases, and 11 bases had no gene match. Germline CDR1 reads LNHDA; CDR2 reads SQIVND (reference sequence). The CDR3 here is CASTQIGQGGTGELFF. As DNA, the CDR3 is TGTGCCAGTACCCAAATCGGACAGGGAGGCACCGGGGAGCTGTTTTTT.

This rearrangement joins TRBV5-4 to TRBJ2-5; TRBD2 matches at 7 bases. From germline, CDR1 is SGHNT and CDR2 YYREEE (reference sequence). The junction had 16 bases not matched to a gene; V was cut back by 4 bases and J by 1 base. This CDR3 region has 18 residues. Here the CDR3 DNA reads TGTGCCAGCAGCCCCGGTTTTTTCGGGGGGAATATCCAAGAGACCCAGTACTTC. Translated: CASSPGFFGGNIQETQYF. The variable domain in full, with the rest retrieved from reference TRBV5-4 and TRBJ2-5, is ETGVTQSPTHLIKTRGQQVTLRCSSQSGHNTVSWYQQALGQGPQFIFQYYREEENGRGNFPPRFSGLQFPNYSSELNVNALELDDSALYLCASSPGFFGGNIQETQYFGPGTRLLVL.

Only a few counts were recorded for this clone. This chain links TRBV6-7 with TRBJ2-5; 8 bases are a match to TRBD2. TRBV6-7 is an ORF; its function is uncertain. J was trimmed by 6 bases and V by 4 bases; bases with no gene match: 13. The CDR3 consists of 16 residues. The CDR3 region is CASSWNEREFVQTQYF. The CDR3 nucleotides are TGTGCCAGCAGTTGGAACGAGCGGGAGTTTGTACAGACCCAGTACTTC.

The chain couples TRBV5-1 to TRBJ1-1; D is unclear. This CDR3 is built from 13 residues. The germline CDR1 and CDR2 sequences are SGHRS and YFSETQ. V was trimmed by 4 bases and J by 0 bases, leaving 7 bases between them. Here the CDR3 DNA reads TGCGCCAGCAGCCCATACATGAACACTGAAGCTTTCTTT. Translating gives CASSPYMNTEAFF.

This chain links TRBV27 with TRBJ2-5; the match to TRBD1 covers 8 bases. This CDR3 has 13 amino acids. Germline CDR1 reads MNHEY; CDR2 reads SMNVEV (reference sequence). The V segment lost 6 bases and the J segment 6 bases; nucleotides outside the gene matches: 6. CDR3 sequence reads: CASRPDRVKTQYF. The CDR3 nucleotides read TGTGCCAGCAGACCGGACAGGGTGAAGACCCAGTACTTC.